This paragraph covers one T cell receptor beta chain sequence. Its antigen is as yet unknown. The data originate from a study of cytomegalovirus exposure and HLA in healthy donors. Whole-study results and caveats: Certain sequence variants were highly shared and formed a cluster, and this cluster was likely a sequencing artifact. In a later analysis, TCR beta V- and J-gene trimming was associated with a missense DCLRE1C variant.

All donors participated as healthy donors of bone marrow. Unrecorded immune exposure was likely among donors, who were nominally healthy when sampled. CDR1 and CDR2 from the germline V gene are MNHNY and SVGAGI (reference sequence). V gave up 6 bases and J gave up 4 bases; unmatched junction bases: 10. The CDR3 spans 15 residues. Amplification used 60 Vbeta primers and 13 Jbeta primers. The protocol was immunoSEQ multiplex PCR, while the TCRdb copy is restricted to in-frame clones and leaves out a portion. The sample lists about 160,000 clones, more than 80% occurring once. The rearrangement joins TRBV6-6 to TRBJ2-5, with TRBD1 matching over 8 bases. Material for sequencing was PBMCs. The TCR sequence derives from a woman aged 50 to 60 in good health and CMV-seronegative. The CDR3 loop is CASSAGQGAGETQYF. Here the CDR3 DNA reads TGTGCCAGCAGCGCGGGGCAGGGGGCGGGAGAGACCCAGTACTTC.